This TCR beta chain was found in a study of T cell clonality in common variable immunodeficiency (dated by TCRdb to about 2015). What the work shows at the level of the full study, not this receptor alone: The authors noted that sequencing repertoires of T cell subpopulations would be needed to clarify what caused the increased clonality in CVID. Patient heterogeneity within the CVID cohort put limits on correlating repertoire features with clinical complications. CVID TCRbeta sequences were reported to have fewer deletions and N-nucleotide insertions and to lack highly modified clones with 13 or more V deletions. TCRbeta clonality was higher in CVID subjects than in healthy controls (t-test p = 0.018), and the increase was most characteristic of about a third of subjects. Even though DNA input was the same, control samples had an average of about 89,000 unique sequences each, compared with some 32,000 in CVID samples. Healthy controls shared more TCRbeta clones with each other than CVID subjects shared among themselves (p < 0.0001).

Diagnosis of CVID followed standard criteria, namely serum IgG, IgA and/or IgM below the normal range together with specific antibody deficiency. The CVID group comprised 45 or so subjects, 15 female and 29 male, aged roughly 9 to 70 years with a mean age of around 40. Most CVID patients and most healthy controls were of Caucasian heritage. At the time of study participation, every CVID subject had been on replacement immunoglobulin therapy for at least one year. When blood was collected, none of the CVID subjects were ill or on immunomodulatory or immunosuppressive medication. Heparinized peripheral whole blood samples of about 5 to 8.5 ml were collected from each donor. Genomic DNA from adults with common variable immune deficiency (CVID) and from healthy adult controls was used to sequence TCRbeta CDR3 repertoires. Diluted blood was density-centrifuged over Hypaque 1077 or Ficoll-Paque to isolate peripheral blood mononuclear cells. Genomic DNA was obtained from unsorted mononuclear cells using either Qiagen column purification or a centrifugation-based method.

For sequencing input, CVID and control samples contributed equivalent amounts of genomic DNA. For every sample, a 60 bp segment covering the rearranged TCRbeta CDR3 region was amplified and then sequenced. TCRbeta amplification used the immunoSEQ assay, a bias-corrected multiplex PCR with high-throughput sequencing. On the study's bioinformatics: Every unique nucleotide sequence was considered a clone and was annotated with V, D and J genes, copy number and frequency. Sequences were labeled productive if in frame, and non-productive if out of frame or containing stop codons. As previously described, clonality was calculated on the basis of Shannon's entropy. The predicted amino acid sequences of productive clones were used to derive the mean CDR3 Kyte-Doolittle hydropathy. The R hclust function was used to hierarchically cluster scaled V gene usage with Manhattan distance and complete linkage. Clone sharing by CDR3 amino acid sequence was assessed by resampling 12 repertoires per group over 100 rounds. The repertoires were searched for 70 published EBV-specific TCRbeta sequences and 245 published CMV-specific TCRbeta sequences. After two CVID samples that produced fewer than 10,000 sequences were dropped from the analysis, some 40 CVID repertoires remained. This immuneACCESS table, as held by TCRdb, lists in-frame sequences with V and J called but not all clones. Of the missing ones, under half trace to an unresolved V gene in checked studies; the others have no known cause. V and J calls and clone size are as listed in that table; D and trimming were resolved from the DNA. The sample counts just over 15,000 clones, each observed more than once. The leading ten clones occupy approximately 12% of the sample.

V and J are trimmed by 6 bases and 8 bases, and the gene matches miss 10 bases of the junction. The CDR3 measures 15 amino acids from cysteine to phenylalanine. The DNA has 36 bases, all within the CDR3, and is read from base 1. CDR1 and CDR2 are read off the germline V gene (reference sequence) as LNHDA and SQIVND. This clone has more than one count but fewer than ten. What this receptor recognizes is not known. The missing CDR3 end, 3 residues past where the read stops, is filled in from the germline J gene. Sequencing used peripheral blood mononuclear cells. The sequence was obtained from a human donor with common variable immunodeficiency. The rearranged chain carries TRBV19 and TRBJ2-1, with 10 central nucleotides matching TRBD2. The covered CDR3 bases are TGTGCCAGTAGACTAGCGGGAAACTCCTGGGATGAG. Translated, this gives CASRLAGNSWDE. The complete CDR3 reads CASRLAGNSWDEQFF.